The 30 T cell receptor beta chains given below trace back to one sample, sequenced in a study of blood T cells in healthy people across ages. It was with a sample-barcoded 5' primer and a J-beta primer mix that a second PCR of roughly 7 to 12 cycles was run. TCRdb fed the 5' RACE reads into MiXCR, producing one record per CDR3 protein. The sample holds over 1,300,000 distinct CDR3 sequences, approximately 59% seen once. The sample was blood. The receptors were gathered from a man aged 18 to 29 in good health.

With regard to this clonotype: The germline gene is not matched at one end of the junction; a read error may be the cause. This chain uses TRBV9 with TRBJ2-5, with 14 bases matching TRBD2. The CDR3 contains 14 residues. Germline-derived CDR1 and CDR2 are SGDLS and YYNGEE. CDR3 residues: CASSGLAGGETQYF. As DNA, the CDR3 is TGCGCCAGCAGTGGACTAGCGGGGGGAGAGACCCAGTACTTC.

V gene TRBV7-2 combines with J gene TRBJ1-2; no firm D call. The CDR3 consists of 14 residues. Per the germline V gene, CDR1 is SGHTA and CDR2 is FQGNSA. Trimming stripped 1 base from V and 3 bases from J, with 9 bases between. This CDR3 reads CASSLDSSDYGYTF. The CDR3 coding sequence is TGTGCCAGCAGCTTAGATTCCTCGGACTATGGCTACACCTTC.

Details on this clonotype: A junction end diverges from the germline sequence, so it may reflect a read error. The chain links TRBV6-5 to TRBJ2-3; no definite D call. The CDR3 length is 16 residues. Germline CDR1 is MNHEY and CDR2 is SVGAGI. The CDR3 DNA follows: TGTGCCAGCAATTACGGCGAAGCCGCCGGCACAGATACGCAGTATTTT. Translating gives CASNYGEAAGTDTQYF.

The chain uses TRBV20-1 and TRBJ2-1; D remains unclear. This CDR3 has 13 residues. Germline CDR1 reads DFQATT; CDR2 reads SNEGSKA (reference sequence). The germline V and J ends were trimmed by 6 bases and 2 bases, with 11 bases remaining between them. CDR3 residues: CSAVADAYNEQFF. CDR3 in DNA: TGCAGTGCGGTAGCAGACGCCTACAATGAGCAGTTCTTC.

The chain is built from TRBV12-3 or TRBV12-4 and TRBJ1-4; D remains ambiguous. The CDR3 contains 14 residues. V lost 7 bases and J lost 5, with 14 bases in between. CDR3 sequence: CASTTAKENEKLFF. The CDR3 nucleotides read TGTGCCAGCACCACAGCAAAAGAAAATGAAAAACTGTTTTTT.

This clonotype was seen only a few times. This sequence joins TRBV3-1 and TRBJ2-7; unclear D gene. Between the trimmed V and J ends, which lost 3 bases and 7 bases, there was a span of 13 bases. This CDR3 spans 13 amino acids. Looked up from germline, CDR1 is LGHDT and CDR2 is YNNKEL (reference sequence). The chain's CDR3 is CASSHRVPGEQYF. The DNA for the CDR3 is TGTGCCAGCAGCCACCGAGTTCCCGGGGAGCAGTACTTC.

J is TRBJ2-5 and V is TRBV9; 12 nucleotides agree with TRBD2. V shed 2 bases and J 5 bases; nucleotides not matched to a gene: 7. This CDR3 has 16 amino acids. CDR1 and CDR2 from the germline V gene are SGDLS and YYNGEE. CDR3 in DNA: TGTGCCAGCAGCGTTGATCTAGCGGGGGGGCCGGAGACCCAGTACTTC. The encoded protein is CASSVDLAGGPETQYF.

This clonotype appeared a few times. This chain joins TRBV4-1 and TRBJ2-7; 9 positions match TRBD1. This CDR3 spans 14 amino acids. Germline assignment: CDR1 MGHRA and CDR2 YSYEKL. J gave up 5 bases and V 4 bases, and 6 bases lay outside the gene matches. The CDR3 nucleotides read TGCGCCAGCAGCCCAACACAGGGGGCTCACGAGCAGTACTTC. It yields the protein CASSPTQGAHEQYF.

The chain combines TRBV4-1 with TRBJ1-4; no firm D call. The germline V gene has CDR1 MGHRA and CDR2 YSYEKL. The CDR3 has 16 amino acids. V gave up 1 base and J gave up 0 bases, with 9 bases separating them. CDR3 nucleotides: TGCGCCAGCAGCCAAGTACGACTGGCAACTAATGAAAAACTGTTTTTT. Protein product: CASSQVRLATNEKLFF.

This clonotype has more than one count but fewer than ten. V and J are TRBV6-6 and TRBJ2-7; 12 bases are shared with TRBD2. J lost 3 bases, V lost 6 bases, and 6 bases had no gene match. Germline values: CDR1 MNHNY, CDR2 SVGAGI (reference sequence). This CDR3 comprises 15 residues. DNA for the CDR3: TGTGCCAGCAGAGAGACTAGCGGGGGCAACTACGAGCAGTACTTC. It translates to CASRETSGGNYEQYF.

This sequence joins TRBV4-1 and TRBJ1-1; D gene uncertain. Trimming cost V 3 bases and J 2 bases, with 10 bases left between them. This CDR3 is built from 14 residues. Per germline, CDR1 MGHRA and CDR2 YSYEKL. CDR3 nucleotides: TGCGCCAGCAGCCACATAGTTATAAACACTGAAGCTTTCTTT. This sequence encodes CASSHIVINTEAFF.

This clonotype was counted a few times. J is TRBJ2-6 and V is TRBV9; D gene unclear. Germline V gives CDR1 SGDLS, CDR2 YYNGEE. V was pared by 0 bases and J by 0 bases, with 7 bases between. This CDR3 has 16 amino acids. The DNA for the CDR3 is TGTGCCAGCAGCGTAGCTGGCGGCTCTGGGGCCAACGTCCTGACTTTC. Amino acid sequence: CASSVAGGSGANVLTF.

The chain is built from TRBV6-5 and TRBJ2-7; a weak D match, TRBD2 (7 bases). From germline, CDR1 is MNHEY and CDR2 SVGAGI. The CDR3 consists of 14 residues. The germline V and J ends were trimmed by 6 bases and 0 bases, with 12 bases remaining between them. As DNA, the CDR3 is TGTGCCAGCAGAAAGGGGGGGAGCTCCTACGAGCAGTACTTC. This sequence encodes CASRKGGSSYEQYF.

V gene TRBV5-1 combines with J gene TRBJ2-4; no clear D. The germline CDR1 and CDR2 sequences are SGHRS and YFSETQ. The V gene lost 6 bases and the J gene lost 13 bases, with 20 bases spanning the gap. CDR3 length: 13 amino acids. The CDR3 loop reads CASTLPHDNEQYF. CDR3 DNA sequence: TGCGCCAGCACCCTCCCCCACGACAATGAGCAGTACTTC.

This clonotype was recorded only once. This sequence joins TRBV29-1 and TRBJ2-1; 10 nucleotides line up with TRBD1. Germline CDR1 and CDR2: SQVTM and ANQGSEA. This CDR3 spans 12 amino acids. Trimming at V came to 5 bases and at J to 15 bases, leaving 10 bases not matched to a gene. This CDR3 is CSVPDRGGIAFF. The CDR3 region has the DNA TGCAGCGTTCCGGACAGGGGGGGTATAGCGTTCTTC.

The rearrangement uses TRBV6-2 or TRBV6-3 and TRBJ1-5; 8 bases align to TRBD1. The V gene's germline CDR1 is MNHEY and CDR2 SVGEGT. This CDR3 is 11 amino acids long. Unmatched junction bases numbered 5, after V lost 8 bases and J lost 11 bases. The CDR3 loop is CASAQGATQHF. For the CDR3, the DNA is TGTGCCAGCGCGCAGGGGGCTACCCAGCATTTT.

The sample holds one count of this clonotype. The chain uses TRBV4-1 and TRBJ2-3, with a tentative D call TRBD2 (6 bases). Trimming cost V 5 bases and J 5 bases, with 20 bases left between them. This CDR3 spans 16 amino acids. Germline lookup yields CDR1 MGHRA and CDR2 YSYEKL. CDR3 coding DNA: TGCGCCAGCAGCTACAAACCGTCCCGGGGAGGAGATACGCAGTATTTT. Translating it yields CASSYKPSRGGDTQYF.

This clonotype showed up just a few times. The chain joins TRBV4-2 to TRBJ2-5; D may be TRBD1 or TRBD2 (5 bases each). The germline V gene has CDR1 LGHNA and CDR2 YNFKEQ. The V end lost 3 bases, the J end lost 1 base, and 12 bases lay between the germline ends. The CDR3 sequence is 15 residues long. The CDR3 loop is CASSQVPGPQETQYF. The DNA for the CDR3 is TGTGCCAGCAGCCAGGTTCCGGGACCCCAAGAGACCCAGTACTTC.

The CDR3 coding sequence is TGTGCCAGCAGCTTAAGAAGGACAGGTTCGGGGGGGCAGTACTTC. It yields the protein CASSLRRTGSGGQYF. The V and J genes are TRBV7-2 and TRBJ2-7; the D gene could be TRBD1 or TRBD2 (7 bases each). Looked up from germline, CDR1 is SGHTA and CDR2 is FQGNSA. The CDR3 loop spans 15 amino acids. Trimming pared 2 bases from V and 9 bases from J, leaving 20 bases between.

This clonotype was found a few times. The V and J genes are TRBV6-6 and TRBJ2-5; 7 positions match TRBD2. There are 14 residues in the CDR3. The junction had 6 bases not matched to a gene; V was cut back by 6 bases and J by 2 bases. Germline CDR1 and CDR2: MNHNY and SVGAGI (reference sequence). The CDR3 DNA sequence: TGTGCCAGCAGAGTATATAGCGGGCAAGAGACCCAGTACTTC. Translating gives CASRVYSGQETQYF.

The CDR3 sequence: CCVNERDGYTF. CDR3 in DNA: TGCTGTGTTAACGAGAGGGATGGCTACACCTTC. The V gene is TRBV29-1, the J gene TRBJ1-2; the D is unclear. CDR3 length: 11 amino acids. Germline CDR1 reads SQVTM; CDR2 reads ANQGSEA.

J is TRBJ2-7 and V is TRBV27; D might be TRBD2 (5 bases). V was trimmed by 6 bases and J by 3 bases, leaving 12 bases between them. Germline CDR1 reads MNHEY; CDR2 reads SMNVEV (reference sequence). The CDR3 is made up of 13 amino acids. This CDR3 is CASRGEEGYEQYF. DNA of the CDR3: TGTGCCAGCAGGGGCGAAGAGGGCTACGAGCAGTACTTC.

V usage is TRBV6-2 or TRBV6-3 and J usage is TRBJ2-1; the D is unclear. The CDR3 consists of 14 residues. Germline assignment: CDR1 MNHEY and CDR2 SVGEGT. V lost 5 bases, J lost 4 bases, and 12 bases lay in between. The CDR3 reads CASSPLAWYNEQFF. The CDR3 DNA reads TGTGCCAGCAGTCCCCTGGCGTGGTACAATGAGCAGTTCTTC.

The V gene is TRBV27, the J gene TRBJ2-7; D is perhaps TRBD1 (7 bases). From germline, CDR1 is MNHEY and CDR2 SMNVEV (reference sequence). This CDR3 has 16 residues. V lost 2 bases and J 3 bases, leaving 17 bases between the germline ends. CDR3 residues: CASSLRRGPALYEQYF. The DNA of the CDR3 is TGTGCCAGCAGTTTAAGGAGGGGGCCCGCGCTCTACGAGCAGTACTTC.

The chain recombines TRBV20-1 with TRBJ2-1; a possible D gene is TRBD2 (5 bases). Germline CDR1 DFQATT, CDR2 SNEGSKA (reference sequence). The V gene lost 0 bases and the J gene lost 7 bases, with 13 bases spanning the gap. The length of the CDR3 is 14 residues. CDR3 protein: CSAREESRGNEQFF. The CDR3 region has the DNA TGCAGTGCTAGAGAGGAATCTAGAGGGAATGAGCAGTTCTTC.

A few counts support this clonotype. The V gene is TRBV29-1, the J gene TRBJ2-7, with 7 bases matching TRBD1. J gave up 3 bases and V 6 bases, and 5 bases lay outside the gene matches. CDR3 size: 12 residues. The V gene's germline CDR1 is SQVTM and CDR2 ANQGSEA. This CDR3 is CSVRTGYYEQYF. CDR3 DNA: TGCAGCGTGAGGACAGGTTACTACGAGCAGTACTTC.

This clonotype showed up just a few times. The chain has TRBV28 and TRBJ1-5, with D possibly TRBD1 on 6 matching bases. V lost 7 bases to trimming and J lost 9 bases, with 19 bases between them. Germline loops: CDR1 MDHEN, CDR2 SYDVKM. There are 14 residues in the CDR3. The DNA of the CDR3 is TGTGCCAGCACTCTGGCAGGGGAGGGGCGGCCCCAGCATTTT. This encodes CASTLAGEGRPQHF.

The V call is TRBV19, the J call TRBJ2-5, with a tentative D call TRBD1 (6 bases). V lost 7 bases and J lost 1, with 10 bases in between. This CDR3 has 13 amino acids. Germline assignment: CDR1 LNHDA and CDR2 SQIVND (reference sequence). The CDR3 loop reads CASKKDSQETQYF. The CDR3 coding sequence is TGTGCCAGTAAGAAGGACAGCCAAGAGACCCAGTACTTC. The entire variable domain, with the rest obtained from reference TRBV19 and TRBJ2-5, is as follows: DGGITQSPKYLFRKEGQNVTLSCEQNLNHDAMYWYRQDPGQGLRLIYYSQIVNDFQKGDIAEGYSVSREKKESFPLTVTSAQKNPTAFYLCASKKDSQETQYFGPGTRLLVL.

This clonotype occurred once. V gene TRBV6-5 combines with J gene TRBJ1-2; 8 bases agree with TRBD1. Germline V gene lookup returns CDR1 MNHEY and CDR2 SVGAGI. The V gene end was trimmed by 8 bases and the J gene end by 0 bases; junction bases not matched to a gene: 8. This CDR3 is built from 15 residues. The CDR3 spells CASWRTGRTNYGYTF. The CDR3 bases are TGTGCCAGCTGGCGGACAGGGCGAACTAACTATGGCTACACCTTC.

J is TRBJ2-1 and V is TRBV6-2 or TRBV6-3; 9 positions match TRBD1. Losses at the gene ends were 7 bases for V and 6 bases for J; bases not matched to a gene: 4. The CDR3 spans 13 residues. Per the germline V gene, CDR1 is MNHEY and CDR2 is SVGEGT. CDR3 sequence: CASTQDRGNEQFF. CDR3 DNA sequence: TGTGCCAGCACCCAGGACAGGGGCAATGAGCAGTTCTTC.